This T cell receptor beta chain derives from a study of blood T cell repertoires in COVID-19. CDR3 length: 16 amino acids. V dropped 3 bases and J dropped 0; count of bases not matched to a gene: 7. Germline V gene lookup returns CDR1 SGHDT and CDR2 YYEEEE. Here immunoSEQ multiplex PCR was the method, and the copy in TCRdb shows in-frame clones only, minus some. Of roughly 390,000 clones listed, 75% to 90% were seen once; the top ten hold approximately 3.6%. Material: peripheral blood. The rearrangement uses TRBV5-6 and TRBJ2-5; 8 positions match TRBD2. The TCR originated in a woman between 18 and 29 years old with acute or convalescent COVID-19. The CDR3 coding sequence is TGTGCCAGCAGCTCCATTAGCGGGGCCCACCAAGAGACCCAGTACTTC. Its protein product is CASSSISGAHQETQYF. Full variable domain (outside the CDR3, taken from reference TRBV5-6 and TRBJ2-5): DAGVTQSPTHLIKTRGQQVTLRCSPKSGHDTVSWYQQALGQGPQFIFQYYEEEERQRGNFPDRFSGHQFPNYSSELNVNALLLGDSALYLCASSSISGAHQETQYFGPGTRLLVL.